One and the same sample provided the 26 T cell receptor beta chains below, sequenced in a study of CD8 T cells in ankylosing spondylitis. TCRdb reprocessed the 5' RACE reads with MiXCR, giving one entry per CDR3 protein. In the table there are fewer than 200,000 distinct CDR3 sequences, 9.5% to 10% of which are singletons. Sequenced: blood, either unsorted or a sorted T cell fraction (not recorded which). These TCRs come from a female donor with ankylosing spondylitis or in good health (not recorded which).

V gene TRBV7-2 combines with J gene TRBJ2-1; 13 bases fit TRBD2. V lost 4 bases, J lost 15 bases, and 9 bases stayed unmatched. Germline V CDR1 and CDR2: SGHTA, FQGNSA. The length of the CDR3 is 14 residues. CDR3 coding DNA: TGTGCCAGCAGCTCTCTAGGACTAGCGGGAGAACCGTTCTTC. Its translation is CASSSLGLAGEPFF.

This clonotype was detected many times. The CDR3, as DNA: TGTGCCAGCAGGACAGGGGGCAAGGAGCAGTACTTC. This gives the protein CASRTGGKEQYF. This sequence joins TRBV27 and TRBJ2-7; 10 positions match TRBD1. Germline CDR1 MNHEY, CDR2 SMNVEV (reference sequence). Losses at the gene ends were 6 bases for V and 7 bases for J; bases not matched to a gene: 3. There are 12 residues in the CDR3.

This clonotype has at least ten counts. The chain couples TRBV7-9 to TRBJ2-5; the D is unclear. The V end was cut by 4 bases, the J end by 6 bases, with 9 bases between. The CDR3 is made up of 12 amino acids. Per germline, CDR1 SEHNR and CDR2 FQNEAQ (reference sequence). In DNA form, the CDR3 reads TGTGCCAGCAGCTCTCCCCATAAGACCCAGTACTTC. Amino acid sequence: CASSSPHKTQYF.

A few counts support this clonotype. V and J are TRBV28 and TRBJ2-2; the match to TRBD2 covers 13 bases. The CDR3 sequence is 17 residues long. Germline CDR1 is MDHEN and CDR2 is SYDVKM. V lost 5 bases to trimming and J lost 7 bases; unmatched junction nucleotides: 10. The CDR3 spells CASSPRGLAGVGGELFF. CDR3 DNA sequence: TGTGCCAGCAGTCCGCGTGGACTAGCGGGAGTGGGCGGGGAGCTGTTTTTT.

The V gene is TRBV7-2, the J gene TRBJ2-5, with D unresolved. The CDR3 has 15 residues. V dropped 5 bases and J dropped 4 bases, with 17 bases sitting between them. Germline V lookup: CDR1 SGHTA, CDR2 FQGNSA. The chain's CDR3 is CASSEPGPRAETQYF. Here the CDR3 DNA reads TGTGCCAGCAGCGAACCCGGGCCCCGCGCAGAGACCCAGTACTTC.

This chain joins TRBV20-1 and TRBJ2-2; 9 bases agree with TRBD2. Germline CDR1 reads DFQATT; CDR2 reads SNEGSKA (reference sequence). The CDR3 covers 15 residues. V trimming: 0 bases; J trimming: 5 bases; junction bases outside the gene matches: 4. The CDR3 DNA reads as TGCAGTGCTAGAGAAGGCGGGAGGGTAACCGGGGAGCTGTTTTTT. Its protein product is CSAREGGRVTGELFF.

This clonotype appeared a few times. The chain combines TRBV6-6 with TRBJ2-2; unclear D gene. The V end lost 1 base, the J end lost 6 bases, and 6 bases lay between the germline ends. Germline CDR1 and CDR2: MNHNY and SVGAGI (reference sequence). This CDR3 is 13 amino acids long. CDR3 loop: CASSYYSSGELFF. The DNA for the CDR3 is TGTGCCAGCAGTTACTACTCCTCCGGGGAGCTGTTTTTT.

The CDR3 here is CASSYSGSRYEQYF. The CDR3 coding sequence is TGTGCCAGCAGTTATAGCGGGAGTAGATACGAGCAGTACTTC. The chain carries TRBV12-3 or TRBV12-4 and TRBJ2-7; 9 bases map to TRBD2. Losses at the gene ends were 4 bases for V and 4 bases for J; bases not matched to a gene: 5. The CDR3 covers 14 residues.

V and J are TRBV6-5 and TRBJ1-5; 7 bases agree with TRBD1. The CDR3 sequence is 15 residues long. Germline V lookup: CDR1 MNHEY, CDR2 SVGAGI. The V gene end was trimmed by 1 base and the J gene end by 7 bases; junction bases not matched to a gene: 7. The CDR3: CASSYLGTDSQPQHF. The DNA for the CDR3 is TGTGCCAGCAGTTACTTGGGGACAGATAGCCAGCCCCAGCATTTT.

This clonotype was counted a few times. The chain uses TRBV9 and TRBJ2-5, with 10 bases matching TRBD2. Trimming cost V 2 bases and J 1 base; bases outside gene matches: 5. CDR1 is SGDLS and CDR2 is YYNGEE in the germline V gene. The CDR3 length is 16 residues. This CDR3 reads CASSVNEREGQETQYF. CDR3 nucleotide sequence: TGTGCCAGCAGCGTTAACGAGCGGGAGGGCCAAGAGACCCAGTACTTC.

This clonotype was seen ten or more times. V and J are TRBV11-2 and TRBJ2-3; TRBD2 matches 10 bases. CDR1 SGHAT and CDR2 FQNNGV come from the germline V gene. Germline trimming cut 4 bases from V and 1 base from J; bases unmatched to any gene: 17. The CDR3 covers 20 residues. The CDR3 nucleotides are TGTGCCAGCAGCTCCTTTTTCTCTTTAAGAGCGGGAGGGCGCACAGATACGCAGTATTTT. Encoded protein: CASSSFFSLRAGGRTDTQYF.

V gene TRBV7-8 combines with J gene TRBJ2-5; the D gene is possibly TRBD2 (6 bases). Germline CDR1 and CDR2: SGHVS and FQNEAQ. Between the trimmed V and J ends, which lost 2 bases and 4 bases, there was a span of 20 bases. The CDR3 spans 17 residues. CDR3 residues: CASSLQQPRLVTETQYF. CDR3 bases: TGTGCCAGCAGCTTACAACAGCCTAGACTAGTGACAGAGACCCAGTACTTC.

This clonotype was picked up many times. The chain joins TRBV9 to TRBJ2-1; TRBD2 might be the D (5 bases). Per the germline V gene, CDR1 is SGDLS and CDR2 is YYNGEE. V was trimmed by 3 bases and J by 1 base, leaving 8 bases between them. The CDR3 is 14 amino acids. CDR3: CASSGGSSYNEQFF. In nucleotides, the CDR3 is TGTGCCAGCAGCGGTGGGAGTTCCTACAATGAGCAGTTCTTC.

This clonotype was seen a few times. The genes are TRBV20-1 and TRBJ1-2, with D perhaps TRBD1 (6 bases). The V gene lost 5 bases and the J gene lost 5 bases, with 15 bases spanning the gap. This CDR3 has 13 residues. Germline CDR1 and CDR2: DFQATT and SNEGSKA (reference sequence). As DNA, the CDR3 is TGCAGTGCTCCCCTGGACAGCTTATATGGCTACACCTTC. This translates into CSAPLDSLYGYTF.

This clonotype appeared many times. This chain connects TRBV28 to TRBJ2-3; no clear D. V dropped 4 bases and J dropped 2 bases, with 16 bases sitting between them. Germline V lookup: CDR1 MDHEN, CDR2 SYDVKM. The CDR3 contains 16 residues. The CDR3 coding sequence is TGTGCCAGCAGTTCACCCCTCGACACATCCACAGATACGCAGTATTTT. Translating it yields CASSSPLDTSTDTQYF.

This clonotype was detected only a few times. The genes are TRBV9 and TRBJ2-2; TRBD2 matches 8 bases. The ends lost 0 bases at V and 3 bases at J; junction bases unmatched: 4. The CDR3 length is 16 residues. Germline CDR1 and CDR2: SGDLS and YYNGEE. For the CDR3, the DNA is TGTGCCAGCAGCGTAGCGGGTAGCGGGGACACCGGGGAGCTGTTTTTT. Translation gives CASSVAGSGDTGELFF.

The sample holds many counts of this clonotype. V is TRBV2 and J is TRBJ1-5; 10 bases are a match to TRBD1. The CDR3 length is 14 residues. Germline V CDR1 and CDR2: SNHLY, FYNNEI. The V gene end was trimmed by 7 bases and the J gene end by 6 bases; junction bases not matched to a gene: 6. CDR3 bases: TGTGCCAGCAAAGGGACAGGGGCGAGTCAGCCCCAGCATTTT. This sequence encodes CASKGTGASQPQHF.

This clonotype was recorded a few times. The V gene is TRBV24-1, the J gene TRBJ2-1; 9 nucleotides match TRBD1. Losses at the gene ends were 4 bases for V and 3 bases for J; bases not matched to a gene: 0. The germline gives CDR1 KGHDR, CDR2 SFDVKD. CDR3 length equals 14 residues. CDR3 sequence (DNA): TGTGCCACCAGTGAGGGACAGGGCTACAATGAGCAGTTCTTC. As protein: CATSEGQGYNEQFF.

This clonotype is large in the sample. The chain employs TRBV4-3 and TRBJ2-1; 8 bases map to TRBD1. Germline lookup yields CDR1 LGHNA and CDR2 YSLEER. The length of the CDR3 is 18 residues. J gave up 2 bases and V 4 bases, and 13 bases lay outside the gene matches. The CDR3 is CASSRGTGLRRTYNEQFF. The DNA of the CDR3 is TGCGCCAGCAGCCGAGGGACAGGTCTTCGGCGAACCTACAATGAGCAGTTCTTC.

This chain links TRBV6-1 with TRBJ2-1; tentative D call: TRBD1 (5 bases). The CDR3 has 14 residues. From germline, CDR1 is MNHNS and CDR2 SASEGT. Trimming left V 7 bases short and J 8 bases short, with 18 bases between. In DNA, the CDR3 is TGTGCCAGCACCTTACAGGTGAGAGGTGATGAGCAGTTCTTC. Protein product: CASTLQVRGDEQFF.

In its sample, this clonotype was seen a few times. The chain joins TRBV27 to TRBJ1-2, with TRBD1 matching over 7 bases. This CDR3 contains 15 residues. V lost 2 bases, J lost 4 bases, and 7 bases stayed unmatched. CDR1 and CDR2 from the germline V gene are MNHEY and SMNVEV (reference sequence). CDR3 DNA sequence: TGTGCCAGCAGTTTAAGGGGGGACAGTTTCTATGGCTACACCTTC. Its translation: CASSLRGDSFYGYTF.

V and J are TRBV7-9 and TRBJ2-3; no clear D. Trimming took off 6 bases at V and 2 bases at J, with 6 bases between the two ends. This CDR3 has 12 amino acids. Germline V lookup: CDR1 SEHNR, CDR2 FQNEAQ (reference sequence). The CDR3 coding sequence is TGTGCCAGCAGACCCTACACAGATACGCAGTATTTT. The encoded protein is CASRPYTDTQYF.

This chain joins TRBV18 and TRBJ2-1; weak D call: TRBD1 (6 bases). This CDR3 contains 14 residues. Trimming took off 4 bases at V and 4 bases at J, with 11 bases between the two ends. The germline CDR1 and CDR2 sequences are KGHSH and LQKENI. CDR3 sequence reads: CASSLGHDYNEQFF. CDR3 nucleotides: TGTGCCAGCTCACTGGGACACGATTACAATGAGCAGTTCTTC.

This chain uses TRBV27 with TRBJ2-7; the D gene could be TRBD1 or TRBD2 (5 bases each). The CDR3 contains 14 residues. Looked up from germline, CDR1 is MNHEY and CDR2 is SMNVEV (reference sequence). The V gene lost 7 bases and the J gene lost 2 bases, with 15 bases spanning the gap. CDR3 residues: CASKAGGDPYEQYF. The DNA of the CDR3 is TGTGCCAGCAAGGCGGGTGGGGACCCCTACGAGCAGTACTTC.

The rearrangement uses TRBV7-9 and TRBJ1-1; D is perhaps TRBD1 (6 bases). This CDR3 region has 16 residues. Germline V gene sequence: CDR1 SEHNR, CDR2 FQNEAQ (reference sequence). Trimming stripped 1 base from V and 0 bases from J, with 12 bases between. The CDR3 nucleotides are TGTGCCAGCAGCTTAGAGGGGGGACGGATGAACACTGAAGCTTTCTTT. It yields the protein CASSLEGGRMNTEAFF. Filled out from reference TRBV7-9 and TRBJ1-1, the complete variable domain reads DTGVSQNPRHKITKRGQNVTFRCDPISEHNRLYWYRQTLGQGPEFLTYFQNEAQLEKSRLLSDRFSAERPKGSFSTLEIQRTEQGDSAMYLCASSLEGGRMNTEAFFGQGTRLTVV.

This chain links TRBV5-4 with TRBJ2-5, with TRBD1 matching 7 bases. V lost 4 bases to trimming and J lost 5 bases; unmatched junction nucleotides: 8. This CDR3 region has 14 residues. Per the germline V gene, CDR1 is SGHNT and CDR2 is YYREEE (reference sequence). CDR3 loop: CASSQGDRDETQYF. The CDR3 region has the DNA TGTGCCAGCAGCCAGGGCGACAGGGATGAGACCCAGTACTTC.